The sequence of this T cell receptor (beta chain) was determined in a study of identical twins. Whole-study results and caveats: Some out-of-frame alpha sequences were shared by twins, and these showed excess low generation probability. Twins shared beta out-of-frame sequences in excess, but this excess was weaker.

This clonotype has ten or more counts. Its antigen is still unknown. Donors were all healthy Caucasians. CDR1 and CDR2 (germline): LGHNA, YNFKEQ. The V end lost 1 base, the J end lost 0 bases, and 10 bases lay between the germline ends. This CDR3 has 15 amino acids. It was template switching that added a universal primer site, and there were unique molecular identifiers on the cDNA. In TCRdb, the 5' RACE reads were re-called with MiXCR into one record per CDR3 protein. The table shows approximately 300,000 distinct CDR3 sequences, with roughly 9.8% occurring only once. The sample also formed part of further work on yellow fever vaccine responses in identical twins.

Sequencing used CD8+ T cells sorted from blood. The chain is built from TRBV4-2 and TRBJ2-7; D remains ambiguous. This TCR was recovered from a young woman in good health. The CDR3 region is CASSQGLTPSYEQYF. CDR3 DNA sequence: TGTGCCAGCAGCCAAGGTCTAACCCCCTCCTACGAGCAGTACTTC.